This TCR beta chain was captured in a study of cytomegalovirus exposure and HLA in healthy donors. Germline V gene lookup returns CDR1 MRHNA and CDR2 SNTAGT. The V and J ends lost 5 bases and 7 bases, in that order; junction bases with no gene match: 15. The CDR3 covers 17 residues. PCR amplification relied on 60 Vbeta primers (plus 13 Jbeta primers). The assay was immunoSEQ multiplex PCR, and TCRdb's table has in-frame clones only and misses some. Among approximately 110,000 clones, over 60% were seen once, and the ten largest hold around 5%. This sequence joins TRBV6-4 and TRBJ2-2; 8 nucleotides match TRBD2. The receptor's source is a female donor in good health and CMV-seropositive. Specimen: PBMCs. CDR3 DNA: TGTGCCAGCAGTCTTCAGGGACTAGAAGAAATGGGCGGGGAGCTGTTTTTT. This gives the protein CASSLQGLEEMGGELFF.